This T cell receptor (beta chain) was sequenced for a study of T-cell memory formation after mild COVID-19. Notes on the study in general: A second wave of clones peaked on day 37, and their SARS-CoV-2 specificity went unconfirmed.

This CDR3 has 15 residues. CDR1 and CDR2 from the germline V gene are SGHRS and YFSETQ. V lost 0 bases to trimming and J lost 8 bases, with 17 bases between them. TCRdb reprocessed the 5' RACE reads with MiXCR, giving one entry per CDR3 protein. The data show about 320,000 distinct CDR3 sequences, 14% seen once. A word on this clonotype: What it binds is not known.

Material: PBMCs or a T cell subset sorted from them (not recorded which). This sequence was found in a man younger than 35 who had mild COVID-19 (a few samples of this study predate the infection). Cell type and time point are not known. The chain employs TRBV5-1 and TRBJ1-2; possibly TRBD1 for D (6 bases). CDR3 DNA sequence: TGCGCCAGCAGCTTGGGGGGGGCTCCCACCCACGGCTACACCTTC. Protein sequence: CASSLGGAPTHGYTF.